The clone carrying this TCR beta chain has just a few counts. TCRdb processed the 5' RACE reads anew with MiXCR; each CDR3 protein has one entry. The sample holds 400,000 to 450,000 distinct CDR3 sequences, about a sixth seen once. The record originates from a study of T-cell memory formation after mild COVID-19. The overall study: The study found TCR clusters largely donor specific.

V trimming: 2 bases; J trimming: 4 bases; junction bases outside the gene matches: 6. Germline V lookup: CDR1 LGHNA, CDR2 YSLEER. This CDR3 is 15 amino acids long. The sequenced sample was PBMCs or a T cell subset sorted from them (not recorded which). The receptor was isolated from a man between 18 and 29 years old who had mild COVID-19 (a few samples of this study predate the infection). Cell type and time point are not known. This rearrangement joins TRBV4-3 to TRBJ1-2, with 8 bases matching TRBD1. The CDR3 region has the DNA TGCGCCAGCAGCCAAACCACCGGGACAGGCTATGGCTACACCTTC. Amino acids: CASSQTTGTGYGYTF.